This TCR beta chain was identified during a study of T cells in Graves' hyperthyroidism and ophthalmopathy. There were TCR beta CDR3 regions amplified from RNA transcripts. First-round RT-PCR with HTBI primers amplified the TCR CDR3 region. TCRdb reprocessed the multiplex PCR reads via MiXCR and lists one record per CDR3 protein. The sample holds about 740,000 distinct CDR3 sequences; around 15% are singletons and the top ten take roughly a tenth. J lost 5 bases, V lost 1 base, and 9 bases had no gene match. The CDR3 contains 15 residues. Per germline, CDR1 GTSNPN and CDR2 SVGIG (reference sequence). General study results and limits: Most thyroid clonotypes that were expanded above 0.001 also turned up in blood.

A word on this clonotype: Its antigen is not identified.

The hyperthyroidism was newly diagnosed and had lasted under 2 months; the patients were aged 18 to 65. Orbital computed tomography and thyroid ultrasound, together with serum TRAb and thyroxine and clinical symptoms, were used for diagnoses. The sequencing sample was made of blood. The chain uses TRBV30 and TRBJ2-5, with TRBD1 matching over 8 bases. This sequence originates from a woman aged 18-29 years with Graves' hyperthyroidism. The CDR3 nucleotides read TGTGCCTGGAGTGATGCCGGGACAGGATTTGAGACCCAGTACTTC. Translation: CAWSDAGTGFETQYF.